The 2 T cell receptor beta chains reported below all come from one sample, sequenced in a study of blood T cell repertoires in COVID-19. The data were produced by immunoSEQ multiplex PCR, yet TCRdb's version contains in-frame clones alone and is incomplete. The sample consists of under 250,000 clones, 65% to 90% of them appearing once. The sample was PBMCs or T cells enriched from blood (not recorded which). Source of these receptors: a woman aged 45-60 years with acute COVID-19.

Remarks on this clone: The same CDR3 is also encoded by other DNA sequences in this sample. The chain couples TRBV14 to TRBJ1-2, with 9 bases matching TRBD1. Germline V lookup: CDR1 SGHDN, CDR2 FVKESK. V lost 0 bases and J lost 8; bases outside the gene matches: 7. The CDR3 is made up of 15 amino acids. The CDR3, as DNA: TGTGCCAGCAGCCAAGAACTACAGGGGGCGGACGGCTACACCTTC. As protein: CASSQELQGADGYTF.

The V call is TRBV7-2, the J call TRBJ2-2; TRBD2 is a possible D gene (6 bases). This CDR3 contains 18 residues. V lost 2 bases and J lost 5, with 21 bases in between. The germline V gene encodes CDR1 SGHTA and CDR2 FQGNSA. CDR3: CASSLSHRGGASTGELFF. CDR3 bases: TGTGCCAGCAGCTTATCACACCGAGGCGGGGCTTCGACCGGGGAGCTGTTTTTT.